This T cell receptor beta chain is drawn from a study of blood T cell repertoires in COVID-19. About the research overall: The samples span acute and convalescent COVID-19 from the United States, Italy and Spain.

Seattle's enrolled individuals joined amid active infection and were then monitored longitudinally. Per the study methods: The authors estimated nucleated cell counts from reference gene primer amplification. The data were produced by immunoSEQ multiplex PCR, yet TCRdb's version contains in-frame clones alone and is incomplete. The V and J calls and the clone size are those of that table, but D and trimming were determined from the DNA. The sample has 200,000 to 250,000 clones, 75% to 85% seen once; the top ten hold roughly 8.2%. J was trimmed by 3 bases and V by 9 bases; bases with no gene match: 8. The CDR3 is 13 amino acids. Germline CDR1 MNHEY, CDR2 SVGAGI.

The clonotype was recovered from a woman at least 80 years old with COVID-19, enrolled during active disease. The chain recombines TRBV6-5 with TRBJ2-7; 7 bases are shared with TRBD2. Input material: peripheral blood. This chain's CDR3 is CASGAGVNYEQYF. The CDR3, as DNA: TGTGCCAGTGGGGCGGGAGTGAACTACGAGCAGTACTTC.